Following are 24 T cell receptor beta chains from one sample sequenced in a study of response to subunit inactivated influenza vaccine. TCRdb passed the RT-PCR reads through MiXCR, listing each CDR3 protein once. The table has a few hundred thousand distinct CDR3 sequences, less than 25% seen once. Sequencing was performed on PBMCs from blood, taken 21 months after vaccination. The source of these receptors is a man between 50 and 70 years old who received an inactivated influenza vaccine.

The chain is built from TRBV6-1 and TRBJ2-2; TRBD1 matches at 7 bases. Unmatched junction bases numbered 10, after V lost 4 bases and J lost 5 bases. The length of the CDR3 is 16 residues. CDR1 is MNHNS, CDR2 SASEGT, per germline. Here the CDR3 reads CASSVQRTGRTGELFF. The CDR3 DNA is TGTGCCAGCAGTGTACAGAGGACAGGACGGACCGGGGAGCTGTTTTTT.

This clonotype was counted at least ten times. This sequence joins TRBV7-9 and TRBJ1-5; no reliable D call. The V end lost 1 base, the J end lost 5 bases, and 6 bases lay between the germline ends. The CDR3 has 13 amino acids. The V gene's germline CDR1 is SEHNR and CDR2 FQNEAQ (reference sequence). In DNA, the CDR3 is TGTGCCAGCAGCTTAGGGGGTTATCAGCCCCAGCATTTT. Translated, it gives CASSLGGYQPQHF.

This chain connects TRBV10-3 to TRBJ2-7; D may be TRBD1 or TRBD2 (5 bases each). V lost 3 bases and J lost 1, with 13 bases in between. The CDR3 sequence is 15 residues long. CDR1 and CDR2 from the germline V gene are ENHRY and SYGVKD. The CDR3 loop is CAISEGTTLSYEQYF. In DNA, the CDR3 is TGTGCCATCAGTGAAGGGACCACCCTGTCCTACGAGCAGTACTTC.

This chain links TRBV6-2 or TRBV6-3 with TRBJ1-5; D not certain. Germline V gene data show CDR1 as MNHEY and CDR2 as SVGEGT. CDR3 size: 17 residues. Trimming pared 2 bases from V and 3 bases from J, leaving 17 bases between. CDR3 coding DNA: TGTGCCAGCAGTTACAGCGAGGGTTTGTTGGTCAATCAGCCCCAGCATTTT. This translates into CASSYSEGLLVNQPQHF.

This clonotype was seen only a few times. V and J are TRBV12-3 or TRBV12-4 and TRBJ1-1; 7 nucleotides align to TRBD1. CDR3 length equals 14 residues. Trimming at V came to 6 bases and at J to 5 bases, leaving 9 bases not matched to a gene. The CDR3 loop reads CASRPTGSETEAFF. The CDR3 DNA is TGTGCCAGCAGACCGACAGGGTCTGAAACTGAAGCTTTCTTT.

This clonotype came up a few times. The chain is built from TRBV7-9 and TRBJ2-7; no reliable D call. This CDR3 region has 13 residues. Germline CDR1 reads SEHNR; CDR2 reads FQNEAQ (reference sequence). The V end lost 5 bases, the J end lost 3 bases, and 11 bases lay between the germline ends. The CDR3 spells CASSPWSGYEQYF. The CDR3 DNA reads TGTGCCAGCAGCCCCTGGTCAGGCTACGAGCAGTACTTC.

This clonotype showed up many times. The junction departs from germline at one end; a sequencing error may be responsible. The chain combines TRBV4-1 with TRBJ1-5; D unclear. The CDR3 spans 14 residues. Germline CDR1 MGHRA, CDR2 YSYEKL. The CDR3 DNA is TGTGCCAGCAGCCCAGGATTGGGAAATCAGCCCCAGCATTTT. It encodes CASSPGLGNQPQHF.

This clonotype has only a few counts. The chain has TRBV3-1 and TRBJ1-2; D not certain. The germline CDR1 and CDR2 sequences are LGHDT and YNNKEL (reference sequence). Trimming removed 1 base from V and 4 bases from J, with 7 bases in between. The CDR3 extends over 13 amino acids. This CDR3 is CASSQVPSYGYTF. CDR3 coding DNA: TGTGCCAGCAGCCAAGTACCTAGCTATGGCTACACCTTC.

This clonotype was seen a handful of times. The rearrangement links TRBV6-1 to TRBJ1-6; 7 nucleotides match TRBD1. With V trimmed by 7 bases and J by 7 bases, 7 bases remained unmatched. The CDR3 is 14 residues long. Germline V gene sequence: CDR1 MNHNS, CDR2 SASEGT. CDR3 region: CASNPGTDNSPLHF. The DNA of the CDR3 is TGTGCCAGCAATCCAGGGACAGACAATTCACCCCTCCACTTT.

CDR3 protein: CASGTSGTYNEQFF. The DNA for the CDR3 is TGTGCCAGTGGAACTAGCGGGACCTACAATGAGCAGTTCTTC. The chain recombines TRBV19 with TRBJ2-1, with TRBD2 matching 10 bases. The CDR3 has 14 residues. The germline V gene encodes CDR1 LNHDA and CDR2 SQIVND (reference sequence). Trimming at V came to 8 bases and at J to 2 bases, leaving 3 bases not matched to a gene. The full variable domain, completed using reference TRBV19 and TRBJ2-1, is DGGITQSPKYLFRKEGQNVTLSCEQNLNHDAMYWYRQDPGQGLRLIYYSQIVNDFQKGDIAEGYSVSREKKESFPLTVTSAQKNPTAFYLCASGTSGTYNEQFFGPGTRLTVL.

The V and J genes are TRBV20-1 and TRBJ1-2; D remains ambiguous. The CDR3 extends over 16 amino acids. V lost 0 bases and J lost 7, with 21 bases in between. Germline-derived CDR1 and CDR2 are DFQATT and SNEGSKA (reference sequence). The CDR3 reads CSARDLGKGRESGYTF. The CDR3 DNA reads TGCAGTGCTAGAGATCTGGGGAAGGGTCGAGAGAGTGGCTACACCTTC.

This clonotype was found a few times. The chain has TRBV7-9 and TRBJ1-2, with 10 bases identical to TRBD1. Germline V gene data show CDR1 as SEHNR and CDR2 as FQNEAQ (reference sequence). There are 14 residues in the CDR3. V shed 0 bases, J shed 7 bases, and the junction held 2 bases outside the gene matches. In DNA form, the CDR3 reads TGTGCCAGCAGCTTAGCTGACAGGGGGCCTGGCTACACCTTC. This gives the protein CASSLADRGPGYTF. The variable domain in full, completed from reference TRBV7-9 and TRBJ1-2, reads DTGVSQNPRHKITKRGQNVTFRCDPISEHNRLYWYRQTLGQGPEFLTYFQNEAQLEKSRLLSDRFSAERPKGSFSTLEIQRTEQGDSAMYLCASSLADRGPGYTFGSGTRLTVV.

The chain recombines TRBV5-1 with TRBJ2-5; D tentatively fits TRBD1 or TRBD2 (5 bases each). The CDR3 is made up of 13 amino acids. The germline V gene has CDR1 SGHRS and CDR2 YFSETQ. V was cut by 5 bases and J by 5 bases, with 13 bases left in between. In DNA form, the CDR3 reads TGCGCCAGCAGAGCCAGGGACCGGGAGACCCAGTACTTC. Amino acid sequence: CASRARDRETQYF. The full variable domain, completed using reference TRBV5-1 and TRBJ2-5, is KAGVTQTPRYLIKTRGQQVTLSCSPISGHRSVSWYQQTPGQGLQFLFEYFSETQRNKGNFPGRFSGRQFSNSRSEMNVSTLELGDSALYLCASRARDRETQYFGPGTRLLVL.

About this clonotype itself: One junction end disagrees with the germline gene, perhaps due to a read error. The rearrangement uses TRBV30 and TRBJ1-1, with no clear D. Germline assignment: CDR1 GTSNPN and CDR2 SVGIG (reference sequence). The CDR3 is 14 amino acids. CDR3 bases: TGTGCCTGGAGTGTAGCGGTACTGAAGACTGAAGCTTTCTTT. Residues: CAWSVAVLKTEAFF.

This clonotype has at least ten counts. This CDR3 is CASSLGRASSTEAFF. The DNA for the CDR3 is TGTGCCAGCAGCTTAGGGAGGGCGTCGAGCACTGAAGCTTTCTTT. The V and J genes are TRBV7-2 and TRBJ1-1, with no clear D. With 1 base removed from V and 4 bases from J, the gap between germline ends came to 13 bases. Germline V gives CDR1 SGHTA, CDR2 FQGNSA. The CDR3 covers 15 residues.

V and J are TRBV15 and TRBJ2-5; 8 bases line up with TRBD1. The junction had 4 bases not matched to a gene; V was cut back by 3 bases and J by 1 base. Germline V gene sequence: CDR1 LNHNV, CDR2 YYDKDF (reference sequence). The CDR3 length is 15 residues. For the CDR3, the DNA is TGTGCCACCAGCAGCTCGGACAGGGCCCAAGAGACCCAGTACTTC. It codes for CATSSSDRAQETQYF.

The chain's CDR3 is CASSSTRQVEAFF. In nucleotides, the CDR3 is TGTGCCAGCAGCTCCACGCGGCAGGTTGAAGCTTTCTTT. The chain joins TRBV7-2 to TRBJ1-1; D uncertain. Trimming cost V 4 bases and J 7 bases, with 13 bases left between them. This CDR3 region has 13 residues. Germline loops: CDR1 SGHTA, CDR2 FQGNSA.

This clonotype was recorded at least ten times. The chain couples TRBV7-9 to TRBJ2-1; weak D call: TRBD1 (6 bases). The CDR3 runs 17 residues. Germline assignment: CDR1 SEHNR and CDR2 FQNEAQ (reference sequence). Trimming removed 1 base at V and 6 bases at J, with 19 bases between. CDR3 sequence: CASSLETRGLSSNEQFF. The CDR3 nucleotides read TGTGCCAGCAGCTTAGAAACCAGGGGCTTGAGTAGCAATGAGCAGTTCTTC.

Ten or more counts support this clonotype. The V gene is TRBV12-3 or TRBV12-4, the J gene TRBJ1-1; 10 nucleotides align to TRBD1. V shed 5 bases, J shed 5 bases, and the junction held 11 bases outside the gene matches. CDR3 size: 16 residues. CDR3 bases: TGTGCCAGCAGTCAGGGACAGGGGACTCGGGCTACTGAAGCTTTCTTT. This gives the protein CASSQGQGTRATEAFF.

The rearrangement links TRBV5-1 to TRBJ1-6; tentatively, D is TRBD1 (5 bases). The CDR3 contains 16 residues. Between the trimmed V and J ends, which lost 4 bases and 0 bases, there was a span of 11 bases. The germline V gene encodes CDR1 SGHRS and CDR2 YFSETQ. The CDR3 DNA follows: TGCGCCAGCAGCCCCGGTGGGGGCTCCTATAATTCACCCCTCCACTTT. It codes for CASSPGGGSYNSPLHF.

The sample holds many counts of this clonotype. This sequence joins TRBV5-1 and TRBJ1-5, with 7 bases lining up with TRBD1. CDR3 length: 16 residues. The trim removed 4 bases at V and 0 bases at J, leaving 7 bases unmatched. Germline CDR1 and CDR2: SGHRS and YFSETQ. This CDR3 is CASSPGTVYSNQPQHF. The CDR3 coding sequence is TGCGCCAGCAGCCCCGGGACAGTATATAGCAATCAGCCCCAGCATTTT.

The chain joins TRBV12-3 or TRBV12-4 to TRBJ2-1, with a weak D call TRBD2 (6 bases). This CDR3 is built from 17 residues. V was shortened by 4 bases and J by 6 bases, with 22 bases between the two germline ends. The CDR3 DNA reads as TGTGCCAGCAGTTCTGACCGTTCGGGGGAGAATCTCAATGAGCAGTTCTTC. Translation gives CASSSDRSGENLNEQFF.

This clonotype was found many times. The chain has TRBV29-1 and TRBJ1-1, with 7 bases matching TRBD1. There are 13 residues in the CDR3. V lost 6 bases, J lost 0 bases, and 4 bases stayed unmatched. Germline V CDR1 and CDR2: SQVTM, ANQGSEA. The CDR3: CSVEGQLNTEAFF. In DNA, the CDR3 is TGCAGCGTGGAGGGACAGCTGAACACTGAAGCTTTCTTT.

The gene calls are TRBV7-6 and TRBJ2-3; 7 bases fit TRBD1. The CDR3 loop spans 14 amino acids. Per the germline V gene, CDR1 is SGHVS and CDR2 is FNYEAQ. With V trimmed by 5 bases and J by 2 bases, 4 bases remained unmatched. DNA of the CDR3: TGTGCCAGCAGCCTCAGGGGGAACACAGATACGCAGTATTTT. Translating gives CASSLRGNTDTQYF.